A single sample is the source of the 27 T cell receptor beta chains below, sequenced in a study of TIL therapy for anti-PD-1-resistant metastatic lung cancer. Time point noted: pre-treatment sample, taken before nivolumab and TIL therapy. This was the immunoSEQ v3 assay. TCRdb's table, derived via immunoSEQ multiplex PCR, lists solely in-frame clones and lacks some. The table shows about 19,000 clones, with roughly 85% occurring only once. The starting material was blood, obtained at baseline. The receptor source for this set is a person aged 25-85 years with non-small cell lung cancer.

The rearrangement links TRBV5-1 to TRBJ1-4; D unresolved. Looked up from germline, CDR1 is SGHRS and CDR2 is YFSETQ. The CDR3 extends over 14 amino acids. Trimming removed 4 bases from V and 0 bases from J, with 7 bases in between. CDR3 amino acids: CASSETATNEKLFF. The CDR3 DNA follows: TGCGCCAGCAGCGAAACTGCAACTAATGAAAAACTGTTTTTT.

This chain joins TRBV2 and TRBJ1-2; a possible D gene is TRBD1 (6 bases). The length of the CDR3 is 14 residues. Trimming cost V 1 base and J 4 bases, with 10 bases left between them. Per the germline V gene, CDR1 is SNHLY and CDR2 is FYNNEI. CDR3 in amino acids: CASSEGRGIYGYTF. CDR3 bases: TGTGCCAGCAGTGAAGGCAGGGGTATCTATGGCTACACCTTC.

This rearrangement joins TRBV6-2 or TRBV6-3 to TRBJ2-2; TRBD2 matches at 9 bases. V was pared by 2 bases and J by 5 bases, with 9 bases of the junction left unmatched. Germline V gene sequence: CDR1 MNHEY, CDR2 SVGEGT. The CDR3 totals 17 residues. CDR3 residues: CASSYARGGLDTGELFF. CDR3 sequence (DNA): TGTGCCAGCAGTTACGCGCGGGGGGGCCTCGATACCGGGGAGCTGTTTTTT.

V gene TRBV19 combines with J gene TRBJ1-1; 10 bases match TRBD1. Trimming cost V 4 bases and J 5 bases; bases outside gene matches: 7. CDR3 length equals 15 residues. In germline, CDR1 is LNHDA, CDR2 SQIVND (reference sequence). Written as DNA, the CDR3 is TGTGCCAGTAGTACGACAGGGGGCGCGGGAACTGAAGCTTTCTTT. Translation gives CASSTTGGAGTEAFF.

The chain combines TRBV6-4 with TRBJ2-1; D is unclear. Trimming removed 4 bases from V and 0 bases from J, with 4 bases in between. Germline V gene lookup returns CDR1 MRHNA and CDR2 SNTAGT. This CDR3 spans 13 amino acids. CDR3 nucleotides: TGTGCCAGCAGTGCTAGCTCCTACAATGAGCAGTTCTTC. Protein product: CASSASSYNEQFF.

V usage is TRBV13 and J usage is TRBJ1-4; 9 bases line up with TRBD1. CDR1 is PRHDT and CDR2 is FYEKMQ in the germline V gene (reference sequence). The junction had 4 bases not matched to a gene; V was cut back by 3 bases and J by 14 bases. CDR3 length: 12 amino acids. The CDR3 loop is CASSFFGTGLFF. In nucleotides, the CDR3 is TGTGCCAGCAGCTTTTTCGGGACAGGGCTGTTTTTT.

This chain uses TRBV30 with TRBJ2-5, with TRBD1 matching over 9 bases. CDR1 is GTSNPN and CDR2 is SVGIG in the germline V gene (reference sequence). The CDR3 contains 11 residues. J lost 5 bases, V lost 5 bases, and 0 bases had no gene match. CDR3 in DNA: TGTGCCTGGGGACAGGGGGAGACCCAGTACTTC. Protein: CAWGQGETQYF.

This clone occurred once. The chain has TRBV2 and TRBJ2-3; 7 nucleotides agree with TRBD2. Trimming took 9 bases from V and 7 from J; bases not matched to a gene: 13. There are 14 residues in the CDR3. The V gene's germline CDR1 is SNHLY and CDR2 FYNNEI. CDR3 nucleotides: TGTGCCAGTGGAGCGGGGCTCTCTCCGAATACGCAGTATTTT. Protein product: CASGAGLSPNTQYF.

The chain recombines TRBV13 with TRBJ2-3; D gene uncertain. The CDR3 has 13 amino acids. Germline loops: CDR1 PRHDT, CDR2 FYEKMQ (reference sequence). Trimming pared 3 bases from V and 3 bases from J, leaving 7 bases between. The chain's CDR3 is CASSFPPTDTQYF. DNA of the CDR3: TGTGCCAGCAGCTTCCCTCCGACAGATACGCAGTATTTT.

This clone was seen more than once but under ten times. The genes are TRBV6-2 or TRBV6-3 and TRBJ1-1; D call uncertain. Per germline, CDR1 MNHEY and CDR2 SVGEGT. The CDR3 loop spans 13 amino acids. V lost 6 bases, J lost 2 bases, and 10 bases lay in between. The CDR3 protein is CASSNRENTEAFF. Written as DNA, the CDR3 is TGTGCCAGCAGCAACAGAGAAAACACTGAAGCTTTCTTT.

V usage is TRBV19 and J usage is TRBJ1-1; D is undetermined. The germline V and J ends were trimmed by 6 bases and 5 bases, with 16 bases remaining between them. Germline V gene sequence: CDR1 LNHDA, CDR2 SQIVND (reference sequence). This CDR3 is 14 amino acids long. CDR3 loop: CASSATAPNTEAFF. The CDR3 DNA sequence: TGTGCCAGTAGCGCCACGGCCCCAAATACTGAAGCTTTCTTT.

V is TRBV30 and J is TRBJ1-3; D is possibly TRBD1 (6 bases). Trimming stripped 0 bases from V and 0 bases from J, with 6 bases between. The germline CDR1 and CDR2 sequences are GTSNPN and SVGIG (reference sequence). There are 14 residues in the CDR3. The CDR3 coding sequence is TGTGCCTGGAGTGTGGGACACTCTGGAAACACCATATATTTT. Translated: CAWSVGHSGNTIYF. The entire variable domain, with the rest obtained from reference TRBV30 and TRBJ1-3, is as follows: SQTIHQWPATLVQPVGSPLSLECTVEGTSNPNLYWYRQAAGRGLQLLFYSVGIGQISSEVPQNLSASRPQDRQFILSSKKLLLSDSGFYLCAWSVGHSGNTIYFGEGSWLTVV.

The rearrangement joins TRBV10-3 to TRBJ2-3; weak D call: TRBD1 (7 bases). The length of the CDR3 is 14 residues. Trimming stripped 5 bases from V and 4 bases from J, with 13 bases between. Germline loops: CDR1 ENHRY, CDR2 SYGVKD. The CDR3 sequence is CAISQGGAADTQYF. CDR3 DNA sequence: TGTGCCATCAGTCAGGGGGGCGCCGCAGATACGCAGTATTTT.

V is TRBV10-1 and J is TRBJ2-7; 7 bases are a match to TRBD2. V was pared by 3 bases and J by 3 bases, with 5 bases of the junction left unmatched. Germline V CDR1 and CDR2: WNHNN, SYGVQD (reference sequence). CDR3 length: 14 amino acids. The CDR3 DNA is TGCGCCAGCAGTGACGGGGGGACCCACTACGAGCAGTACTTC. Encoded protein: CASSDGGTHYEQYF.

V usage is TRBV7-7 and J usage is TRBJ2-5, with TRBD1 matching over 11 bases. The V segment lost 1 base and the J segment 4 bases; nucleotides outside the gene matches: 2. This CDR3 contains 15 residues. Germline V gene data show CDR1 as SSHAT and CDR2 as FNYEAQ (reference sequence). CDR3 DNA: TGTGCCAGCAGCTTAGGCGGGACAGGGGGAGAGACCCAGTACTTC. Its protein product is CASSLGGTGGETQYF.

V usage is TRBV9 and J usage is TRBJ2-5; D is unclear. CDR3 length equals 14 residues. Germline V gene data show CDR1 as SGDLS and CDR2 as YYNGEE. With 0 bases removed from V and 1 base from J, the gap between germline ends came to 7 bases. The DNA of the CDR3 is TGTGCCAGCAGCGTAGGACGGTTCCAAGAGACCCAGTACTTC. It yields the protein CASSVGRFQETQYF. Full variable domain (outside the CDR3, taken from reference TRBV9 and TRBJ2-5): DSGVTQTPKHLITATGQRVTLRCSPRSGDLSVYWYQQSLDQGLQFLIQYYNGEERAKGNILERFSAQQFPDLHSELNLSSLELGDSALYFCASSVGRFQETQYFGPGTRLLVL.

This clone showed up just a few times. The chain employs TRBV7-8 and TRBJ1-5; D remains unclear. Trimming stripped 3 bases from V and 6 bases from J, with 6 bases between. CDR3 length: 12 amino acids. Germline V lookup: CDR1 SGHVS, CDR2 FQNEAQ. CDR3 sequence (DNA): TGTGCCAGCAGCTTCGGCCGTCAGCCCCAGCATTTT. It translates to CASSFGRQPQHF. Using reference TRBV7-8 and TRBJ1-5 for the parts outside the CDR3, the full variable domain is GAGVSQSPRYKVAKRGQDVALRCDPISGHVSLFWYQQALGQGPEFLTYFQNEAQLDKSGLPSDRFFAERPEGSVSTLKIQRTQQEDSAVYLCASSFGRQPQHFGDGTRLSIL.

This sequence joins TRBV4-1 and TRBJ1-1; D unresolved. CDR1 and CDR2 from the germline V gene are MGHRA and YSYEKL. V was clipped by 1 base and J by 6 bases, with 9 bases between them. The CDR3 is 13 residues long. CDR3 region: CASSQVLTAEAFF. The CDR3 DNA sequence: TGCGCCAGCAGCCAAGTATTGACGGCTGAAGCTTTCTTT.

For this clone: A read error may account for a junction end that differs from germline. The J gene is TRBJ1-6, the V gene TRBV10-3, with D unresolved. This CDR3 has 17 amino acids. Germline-derived CDR1 and CDR2 are ENHRY and SYGVKD. The CDR3 DNA is TGTGCCATCAGTGAGTCGAATACACCGGACTATGATTCACCCCTCCACTTT. It translates to CAISESNTPDYDSPLHF.

This clone was seen a handful of times. The junction departs from germline at one end; a sequencing error may be responsible. In nucleotides, the CDR3 is TGTGCCACCAGCAGAGATTTCTCGGGCAGCCGAAGCGTTTTTTTC. Amino acid sequence: CATSRDFSGSRSVFF. This rearrangement joins TRBV15 to TRBJ2-2; D gene ambiguous. CDR1 and CDR2 (germline): LNHNV, YYDKDF (reference sequence). The CDR3 spans 15 residues.

The chain combines TRBV10-3 with TRBJ1-1; tentatively, D is TRBD1 (5 bases). Germline V gives CDR1 ENHRY, CDR2 SYGVKD. The V end lost 10 bases, the J end lost 0 bases, and 18 bases lay between the germline ends. The length of the CDR3 is 15 residues. CDR3 coding DNA: TGTGCCACGAGCTCCTCGACAGACTTGAACACTGAAGCTTTCTTT. Translating it yields CATSSSTDLNTEAFF.

The chain uses TRBV28 and TRBJ2-4; tentative D call: TRBD1 (6 bases). In germline, CDR1 is MDHEN, CDR2 SYDVKM. There are 13 residues in the CDR3. V shed 6 bases and J shed 6 bases, with 12 bases lying between them. The CDR3 sequence: CASRLGQPNIQYF. CDR3 sequence (DNA): TGTGCCAGCAGGCTAGGACAGCCAAACATTCAGTACTTC.

The chain combines TRBV4-3 with TRBJ2-7, with TRBD1 matching 8 bases. In germline, CDR1 is LGHNA, CDR2 YSLEER. The length of the CDR3 is 14 residues. Trimming removed 5 bases from V and 3 bases from J; junction bases left unmatched: 6. CDR3 amino acids: CASSADRGNYEQYF. DNA for the CDR3: TGCGCCAGCAGCGCAGACAGGGGAAACTACGAGCAGTACTTC.

This chain connects TRBV13 to TRBJ1-4; 7 bases are shared with TRBD1. Germline V gives CDR1 PRHDT, CDR2 FYEKMQ (reference sequence). The CDR3 contains 14 residues. The junction had 6 bases not matched to a gene; V was cut back by 5 bases and J by 6 bases. Here the CDR3 reads CASSHRGWDEKLFF. CDR3 nucleotide sequence: TGTGCCAGCAGCCACAGGGGATGGGATGAAAAACTGTTTTTT.

V usage is TRBV9 and J usage is TRBJ2-1; unclear D gene. The CDR3 extends over 14 amino acids. Germline-derived CDR1 and CDR2 are SGDLS and YYNGEE. Trimming removed 2 bases at V and 0 bases at J, with 6 bases between. In DNA, the CDR3 is TGTGCCAGCAGCGTCCTCAGCTCCTACAATGAGCAGTTCTTC. Translating it yields CASSVLSSYNEQFF.

The chain couples TRBV7-2 to TRBJ1-3; 12 bases map to TRBD1. CDR1 is SGHTA, CDR2 FQGNSA, per germline. V trimming: 1 base; J trimming: 3 bases; junction bases outside the gene matches: 4. The CDR3 contains 17 residues. The CDR3 protein is CASSLGGTGGRGNTIYF. The DNA of the CDR3 is TGTGCCAGCAGCTTAGGTGGGACAGGGGGCCGTGGAAACACCATATATTTT.

V gene TRBV6-5 combines with J gene TRBJ2-6; the D is unclear. CDR1 MNHEY and CDR2 SVGAGI come from the germline V gene. Trimming took off 0 bases at V and 0 bases at J, with 6 bases between the two ends. The CDR3 runs to 16 residues. CDR3: CASSYSAGSGANVLTF. The CDR3 DNA is TGTGCCAGCAGTTACTCCGCAGGCTCTGGGGCCAACGTCCTGACTTTC.